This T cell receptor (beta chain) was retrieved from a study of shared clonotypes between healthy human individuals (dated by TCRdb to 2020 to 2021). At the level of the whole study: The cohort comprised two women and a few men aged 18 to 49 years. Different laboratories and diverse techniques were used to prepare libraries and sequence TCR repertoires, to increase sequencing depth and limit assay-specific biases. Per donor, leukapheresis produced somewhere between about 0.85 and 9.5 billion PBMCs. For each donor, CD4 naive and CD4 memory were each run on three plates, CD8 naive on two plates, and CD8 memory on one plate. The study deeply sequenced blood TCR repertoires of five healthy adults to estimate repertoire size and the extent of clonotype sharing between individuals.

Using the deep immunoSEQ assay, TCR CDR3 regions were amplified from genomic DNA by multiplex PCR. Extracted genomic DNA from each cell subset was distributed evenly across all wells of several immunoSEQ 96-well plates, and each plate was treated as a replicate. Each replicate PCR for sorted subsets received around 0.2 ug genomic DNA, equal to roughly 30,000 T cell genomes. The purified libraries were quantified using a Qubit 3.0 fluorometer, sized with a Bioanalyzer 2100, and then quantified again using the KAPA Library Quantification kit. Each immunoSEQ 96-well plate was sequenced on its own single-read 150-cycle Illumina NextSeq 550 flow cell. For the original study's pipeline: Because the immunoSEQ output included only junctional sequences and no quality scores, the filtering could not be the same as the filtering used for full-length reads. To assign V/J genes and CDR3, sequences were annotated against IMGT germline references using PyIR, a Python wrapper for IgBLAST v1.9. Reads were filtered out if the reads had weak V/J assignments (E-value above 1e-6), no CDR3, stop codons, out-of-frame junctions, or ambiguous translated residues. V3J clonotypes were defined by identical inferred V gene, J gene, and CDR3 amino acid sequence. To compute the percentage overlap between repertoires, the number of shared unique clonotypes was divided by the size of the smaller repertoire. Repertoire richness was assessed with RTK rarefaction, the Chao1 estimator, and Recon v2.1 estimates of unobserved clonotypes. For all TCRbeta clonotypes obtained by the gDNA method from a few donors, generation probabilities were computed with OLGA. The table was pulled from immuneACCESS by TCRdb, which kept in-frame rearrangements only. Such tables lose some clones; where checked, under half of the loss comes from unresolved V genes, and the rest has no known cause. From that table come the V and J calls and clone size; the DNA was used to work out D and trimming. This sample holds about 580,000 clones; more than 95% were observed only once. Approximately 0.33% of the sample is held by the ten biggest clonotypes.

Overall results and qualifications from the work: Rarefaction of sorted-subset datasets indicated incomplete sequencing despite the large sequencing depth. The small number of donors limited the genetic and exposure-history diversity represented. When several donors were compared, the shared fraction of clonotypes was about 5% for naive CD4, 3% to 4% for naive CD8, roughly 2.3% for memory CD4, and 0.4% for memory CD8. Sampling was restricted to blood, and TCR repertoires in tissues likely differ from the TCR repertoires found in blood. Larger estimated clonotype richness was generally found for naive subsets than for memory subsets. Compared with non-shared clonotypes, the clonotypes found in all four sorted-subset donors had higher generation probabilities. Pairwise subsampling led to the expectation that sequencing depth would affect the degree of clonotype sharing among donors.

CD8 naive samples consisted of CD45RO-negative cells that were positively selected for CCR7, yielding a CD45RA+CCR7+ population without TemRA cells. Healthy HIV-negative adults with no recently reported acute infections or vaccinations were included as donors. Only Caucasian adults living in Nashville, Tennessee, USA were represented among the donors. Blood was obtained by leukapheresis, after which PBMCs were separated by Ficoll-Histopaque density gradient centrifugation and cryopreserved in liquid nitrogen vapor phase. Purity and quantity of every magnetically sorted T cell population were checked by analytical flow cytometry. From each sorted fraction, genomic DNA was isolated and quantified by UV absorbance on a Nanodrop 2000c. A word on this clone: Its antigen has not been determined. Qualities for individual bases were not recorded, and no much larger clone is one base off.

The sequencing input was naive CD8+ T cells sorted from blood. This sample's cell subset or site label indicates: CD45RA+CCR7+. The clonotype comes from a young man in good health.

The CDR3 protein: CAWSPGLAGESVFF. Read as DNA, the sequence is TGTGCCTGGAGTCCTGGACTAGCGGGAGAATCGGTGTTCTTC. The chain was built from TRBV30 and TRBJ2-1, with 13 bases aligning to TRBD2. The CDR3 numbers 14 residues from cysteine through phenylalanine. Only CDR3 DNA remains: 42 bases, in frame from the first base. The junction shows trimming of 2 bases on V and 15 bases on J, and the gene matches do not reach 10 bases of it. The germline V gene (reference sequence) yields GTSNPN for CDR1 and SVGIG for CDR2.